The 8 T cell receptor beta chains presented below share a single source sample, sequenced in a study of cytomegalovirus exposure and HLA in healthy donors. 60 Vbeta and 13 Jbeta primers were used in PCR. Clones were read by immunoSEQ multiplex PCR, and TCRdb kept only the in-frame ones, dropping some. The table lists about 160,000 clones, around 73% of them singletons. Sequenced input: PBMCs. The receptors were gathered from a male donor in good health and CMV-seronegative.

The rearrangement links TRBV5-6 to TRBJ2-5; 13 nucleotides line up with TRBD2. CDR1 SGHDT and CDR2 YYEEEE come from the germline V gene. The V segment lost 4 bases and the J segment 1 base; nucleotides outside the gene matches: 7. The CDR3 has 17 amino acids. Here the CDR3 reads CASSPRLAGGRQETQYF. CDR3 in DNA: TGTGCCAGCAGCCCTAGACTAGCGGGGGGCCGCCAAGAGACCCAGTACTTC.

The V gene is TRBV6-6, the J gene TRBJ2-5; D unclear. Trimming removed 2 bases from V and 1 base from J, with 5 bases in between. Germline lookup yields CDR1 MNHNY and CDR2 SVGAGI (reference sequence). The CDR3 covers 13 residues. CDR3 nucleotides: TGTGCCAGCAGTTACGACTTCCAAGAGACCCAGTACTTC. This codes for CASSYDFQETQYF.

The chain recombines TRBV29-1 with TRBJ2-3; 8 nucleotides agree with TRBD1. There are 14 residues in the CDR3. Per the germline V gene, CDR1 is SQVTM and CDR2 is ANQGSEA. Unmatched junction bases numbered 7, after V lost 3 bases and J lost 5 bases. The CDR3 DNA follows: TGCAGCGTTGATTACAGGGGGGCGGGAGATACGCAGTATTTT. Amino acid sequence: CSVDYRGAGDTQYF.

The rearrangement joins TRBV2 to TRBJ2-7; 11 nucleotides line up with TRBD1. CDR3 length: 16 residues. From germline, CDR1 is SNHLY and CDR2 FYNNEI. Trimming removed 7 bases from V and 4 bases from J; junction bases left unmatched: 12. The CDR3 DNA sequence: TGTGCCAGCACACGGGACAGGGGGACGGCGGCGTACGAGCAGTACTTC. Residues: CASTRDRGTAAYEQYF.

The chain links TRBV6-5 to TRBJ2-5; TRBD1 aligns across 9 bases. Near its end, the DNA agrees better with TRBJ2-7, so the J call may be wrong. Per germline, CDR1 MNHEY and CDR2 SVGAGI. This CDR3 is built from 13 residues. CDR3 region: CASRGTGWGEQYF. CDR3 nucleotide sequence: TGTGCCAGCAGGGGGACAGGGTGGGGCGAGCAGTACTTC.

The V and J genes are TRBV7-9 and TRBJ2-5, with 10 bases identical to TRBD2. The CDR3 spans 15 residues. Losses at the gene ends were 5 bases for V and 3 bases for J; bases not matched to a gene: 6. Germline V gene lookup returns CDR1 SEHNR and CDR2 FQNEAQ (reference sequence). This CDR3 is CASSPRLAGEETQYF. As DNA, the CDR3 is TGTGCCAGCAGCCCCCGGCTAGCGGGAGAAGAGACCCAGTACTTC.

The chain employs TRBV28 and TRBJ2-3, with 9 nucleotides matching TRBD2. CDR3 length equals 17 residues. After removal of 4 bases from V and 2 bases from J, the junction contained 10 bases not matched to a gene. The germline V gene encodes CDR1 MDHEN and CDR2 SYDVKM. CDR3 coding DNA: TGTGCCAGCAGTTCATCTTCCTTAGCGGGGGACACAGATACGCAGTATTTT. Its translation: CASSSSSLAGDTDTQYF.

The chain carries TRBV4-1 and TRBJ2-5; TRBD1 agrees at 12 bases. Germline CDR1 MGHRA, CDR2 YSYEKL. The CDR3 extends over 15 amino acids. J was trimmed by 5 bases and V by 4 bases; bases with no gene match: 5. CDR3 in amino acids: CASSRGQGAWETQYF. For the CDR3, the DNA is TGCGCCAGCAGCCGGGGACAGGGGGCTTGGGAGACCCAGTACTTC.